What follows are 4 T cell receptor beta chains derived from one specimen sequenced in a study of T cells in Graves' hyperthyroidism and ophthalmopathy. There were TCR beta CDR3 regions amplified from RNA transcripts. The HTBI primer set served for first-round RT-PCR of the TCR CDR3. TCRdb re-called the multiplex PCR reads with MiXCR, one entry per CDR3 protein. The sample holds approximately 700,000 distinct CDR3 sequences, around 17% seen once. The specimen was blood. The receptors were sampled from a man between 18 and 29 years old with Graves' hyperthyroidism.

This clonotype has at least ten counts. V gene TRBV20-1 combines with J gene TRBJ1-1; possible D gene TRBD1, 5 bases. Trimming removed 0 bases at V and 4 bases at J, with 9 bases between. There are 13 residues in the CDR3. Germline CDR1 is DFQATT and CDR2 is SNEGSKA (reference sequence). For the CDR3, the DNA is TGCAGTGCTAGAGATACGGGGGGCACTGAAGCTTTCTTT. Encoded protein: CSARDTGGTEAFF.

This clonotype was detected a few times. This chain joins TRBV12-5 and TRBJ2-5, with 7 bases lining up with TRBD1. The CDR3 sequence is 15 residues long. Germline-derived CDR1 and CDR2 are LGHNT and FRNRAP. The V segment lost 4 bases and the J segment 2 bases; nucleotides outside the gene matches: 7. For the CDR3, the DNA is TGTGCTAGTGGTTCTCCACAGGGGCTACAAGAGACCCAGTACTTC. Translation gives CASGSPQGLQETQYF.

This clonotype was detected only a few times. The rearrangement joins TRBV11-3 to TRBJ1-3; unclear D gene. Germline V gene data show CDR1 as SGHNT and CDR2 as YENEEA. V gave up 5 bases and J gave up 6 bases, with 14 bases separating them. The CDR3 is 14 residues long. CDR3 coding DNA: TGTGCCAGCAGCCTGGACGCCACCCTAAACACCATATATTTT. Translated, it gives CASSLDATLNTIYF.

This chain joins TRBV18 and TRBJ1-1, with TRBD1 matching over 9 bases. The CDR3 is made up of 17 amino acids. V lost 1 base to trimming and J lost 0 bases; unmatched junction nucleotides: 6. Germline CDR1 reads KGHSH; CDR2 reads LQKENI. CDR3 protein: CASSPRVGQGMNTEAFF. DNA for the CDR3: TGTGCCAGCTCACCACGGGTCGGACAGGGGATGAACACTGAAGCTTTCTTT. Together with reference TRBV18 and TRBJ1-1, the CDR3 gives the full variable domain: NAGVMQNPRHLVRRRGQEARLRCSPMKGHSHVYWYRQLPEEGLKFMVYLQKENIIDESGMPKERFSAEFPKEGPSILRIQQVVRGDSAAYFCASSPRVGQGMNTEAFFGQGTRLTVV.